This entry features one TCR beta chain sequence. The antigen is unknown. The PCR had 60 Vbeta and 13 Jbeta primers. This table comes from immunoSEQ multiplex PCR, and its TCRdb copy is limited to in-frame clones, with some not included. The sample carries roughly 200,000 clones, roughly 80% recorded once. The record originates from a study of cytomegalovirus exposure and HLA in healthy donors. Study-wide findings and caveats: According to reports, the classifier identified cytomegalovirus status with high specificity and sensitivity. The analysis excluded some indistinguishable V segments, including TRBV6-2 and TRBV6-3.

The CDR3 has 18 amino acids. The germline CDR1 and CDR2 sequences are WSHSY and SAAADI. Unmatched junction bases numbered 20, after V lost 2 bases and J lost 10 bases. The sequence was collected from a man aged 30-40 years in good health and CMV-seronegative. The sample consisted of PBMCs. V is TRBV10-2 and J is TRBJ2-1; 7 positions agree with TRBD2. The CDR3 coding sequence is TGCGCCAGCAGTGAGCCCGGAACTGGCCTAGCGGCCCTCGAGGAGCAGTTCTTC. Amino acid sequence: CASSEPGTGLAALEEQFF.